Described below is a single T cell receptor beta chain sequence and its context. Antigen: not known. The sample comes from a study of early T cells in non-severe SARS-CoV-2 infection. Across the whole study: Sequenced bulk RNA came from whole blood that was unsorted, and chains were unpaired. Study-level points and caveats: Matches to VDJdb favored anti-spike CD8 responses and missed private and CD4 specificities.

Germline V gene lookup returns CDR1 MGHRA and CDR2 YSYEKL. The germline V and J ends were trimmed by 3 bases and 4 bases, with 16 bases remaining between them. This CDR3 has 16 residues. Researchers tagged individual cDNA molecules with unique molecular identifiers. TCRdb redid the calling of the 5' RACE reads with MiXCR, one entry per CDR3 protein. The repertoire includes fewer than 60,000 distinct CDR3 sequences, 7.5% to 10% of them detected once, and about 15% sits in the top ten. The chain links TRBV4-1 to TRBJ2-1, with a tentative D call TRBD2 (6 bases). This clonotype was obtained from an adult who was a healthcare worker with PCR-confirmed SARS-CoV-2 infection or an uninfected control (not recorded which). What was sequenced was whole blood. The CDR3, as DNA: TGCGCCAGCAGCCAGGGTAGCGGACGCCTGTACAATGAGCAGTTCTTC. This translates into CASSQGSGRLYNEQFF.